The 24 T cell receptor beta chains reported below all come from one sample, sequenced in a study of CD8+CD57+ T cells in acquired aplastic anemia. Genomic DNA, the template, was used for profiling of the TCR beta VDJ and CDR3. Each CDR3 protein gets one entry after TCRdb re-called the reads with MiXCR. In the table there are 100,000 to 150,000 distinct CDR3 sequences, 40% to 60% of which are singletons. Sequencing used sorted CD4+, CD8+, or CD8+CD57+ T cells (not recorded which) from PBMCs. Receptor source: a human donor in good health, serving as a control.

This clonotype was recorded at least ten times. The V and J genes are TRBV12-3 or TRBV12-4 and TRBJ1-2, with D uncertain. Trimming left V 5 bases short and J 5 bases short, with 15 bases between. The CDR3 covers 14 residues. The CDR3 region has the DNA TGTGCCAGCAGTCTTACTATTCGGGGTTATGGCTACACCTTC. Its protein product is CASSLTIRGYGYTF.

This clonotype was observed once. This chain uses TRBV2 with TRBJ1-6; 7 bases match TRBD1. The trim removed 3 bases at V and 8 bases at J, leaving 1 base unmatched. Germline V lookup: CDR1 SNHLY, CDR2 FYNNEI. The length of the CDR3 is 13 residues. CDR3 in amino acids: CASSDRGDSPLHF. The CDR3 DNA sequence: TGTGCCAGCAGTGACAGGGGGGATTCACCCCTCCACTTT.

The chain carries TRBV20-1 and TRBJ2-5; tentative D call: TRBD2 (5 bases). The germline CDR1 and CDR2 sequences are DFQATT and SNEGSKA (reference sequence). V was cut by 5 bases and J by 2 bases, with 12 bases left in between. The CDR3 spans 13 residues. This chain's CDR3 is CSAGIGGQETQYF. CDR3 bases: TGCAGTGCTGGGATTGGCGGGCAAGAGACCCAGTACTTC.

DNA for the CDR3: TGTGCCAGCAGATGGAGGGACACTGAAGCTTTCTTT. It is translated as CASRWRDTEAFF. The V call is TRBV2, the J call TRBJ1-1; D not certain. V was shortened by 6 bases and J by 3 bases, with 8 bases between the two germline ends. The CDR3 consists of 12 residues. In germline, CDR1 is SNHLY, CDR2 FYNNEI.

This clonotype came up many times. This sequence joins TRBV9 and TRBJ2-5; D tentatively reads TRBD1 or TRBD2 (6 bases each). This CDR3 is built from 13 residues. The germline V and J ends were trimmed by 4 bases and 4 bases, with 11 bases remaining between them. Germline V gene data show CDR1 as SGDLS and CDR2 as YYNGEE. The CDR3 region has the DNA TGTGCCAGCAGCTCCGGGGGCCGAGAGACCCAGTACTTC. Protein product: CASSSGGRETQYF.

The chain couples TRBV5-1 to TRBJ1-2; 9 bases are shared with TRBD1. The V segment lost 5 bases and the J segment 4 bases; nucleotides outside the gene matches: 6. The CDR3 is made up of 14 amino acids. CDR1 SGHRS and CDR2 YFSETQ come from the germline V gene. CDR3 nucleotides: TGCGCCAGCAGGCCGGGACAGGGAGCCTATGGCTACACCTTC. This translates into CASRPGQGAYGYTF.

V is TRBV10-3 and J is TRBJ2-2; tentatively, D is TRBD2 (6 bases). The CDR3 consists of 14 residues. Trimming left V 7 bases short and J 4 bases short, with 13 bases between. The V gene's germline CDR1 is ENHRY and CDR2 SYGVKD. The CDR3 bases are TGTGCCATCAACGGAGGGGTGGGCACCGGGGAGCTGTTTTTT. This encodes CAINGGVGTGELFF.

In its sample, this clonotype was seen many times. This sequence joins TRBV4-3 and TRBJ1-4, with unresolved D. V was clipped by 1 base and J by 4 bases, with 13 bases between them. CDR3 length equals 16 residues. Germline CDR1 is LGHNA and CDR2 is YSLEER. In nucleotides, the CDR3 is TGCGCCAGCAGCCAAGTGTATGGGGTAGTTAATGAAAAACTGTTTTTT. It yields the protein CASSQVYGVVNEKLFF.

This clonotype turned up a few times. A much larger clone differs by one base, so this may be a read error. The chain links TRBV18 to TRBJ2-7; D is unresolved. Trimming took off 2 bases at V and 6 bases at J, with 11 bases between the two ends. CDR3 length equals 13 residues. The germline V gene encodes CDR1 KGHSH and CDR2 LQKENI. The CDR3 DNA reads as TGTGCCAGCTCACCAGCCGACTTCGCCGAGCAGTACGTC. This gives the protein CASSPADFAEQYV.

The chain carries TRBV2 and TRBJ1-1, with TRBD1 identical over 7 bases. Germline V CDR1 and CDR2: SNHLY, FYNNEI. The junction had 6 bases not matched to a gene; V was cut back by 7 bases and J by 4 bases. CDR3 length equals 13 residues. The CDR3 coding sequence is TGTGCCAGCACAACAGGGGAGGGCACTGAAGCTTTCTTT. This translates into CASTTGEGTEAFF.

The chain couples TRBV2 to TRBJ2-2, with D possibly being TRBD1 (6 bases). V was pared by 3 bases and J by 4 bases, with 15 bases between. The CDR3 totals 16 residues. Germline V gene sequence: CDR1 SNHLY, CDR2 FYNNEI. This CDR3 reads CASSDPRQERTGELFF. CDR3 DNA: TGTGCCAGCAGTGACCCGCGACAGGAACGCACCGGGGAGCTGTTTTTT. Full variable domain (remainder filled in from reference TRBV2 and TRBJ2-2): EPEVTQTPSHQVTQMGQEVILRCVPISNHLYFYWYRQILGQKVEFLVSFYNNEISEKSEIFDDQFSVERPDGSNFTLKIRSTKLEDSAMYFCASSDPRQERTGELFFGEGSRLTVL.

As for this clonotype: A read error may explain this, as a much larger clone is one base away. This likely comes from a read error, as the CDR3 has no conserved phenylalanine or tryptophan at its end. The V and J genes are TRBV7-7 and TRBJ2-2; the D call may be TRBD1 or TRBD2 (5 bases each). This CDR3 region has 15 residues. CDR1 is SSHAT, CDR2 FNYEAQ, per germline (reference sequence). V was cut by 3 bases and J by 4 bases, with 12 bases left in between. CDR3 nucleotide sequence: TGTGCCAGCAGCTTGGCAGGGAGTGGCACCGGGGAGCTGTTTTCT. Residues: CASSLAGSGTGELFS.

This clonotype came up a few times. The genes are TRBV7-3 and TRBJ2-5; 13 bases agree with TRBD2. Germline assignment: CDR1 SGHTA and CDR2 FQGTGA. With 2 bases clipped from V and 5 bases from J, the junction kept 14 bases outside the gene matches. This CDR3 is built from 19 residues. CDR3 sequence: CASSLGGRTSGGYGETQYF. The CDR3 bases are TGTGCCAGCAGCTTAGGGGGTCGGACTAGCGGGGGTTACGGGGAGACCCAGTACTTC.

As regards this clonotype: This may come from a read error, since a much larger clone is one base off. The CDR3 is CDSSSTGQDINTIYF. The CDR3 region has the DNA TGTGACAGCAGTTCGACAGGGCAGGACATAAACACCATATATTTT. The genes are TRBV6-5 and TRBJ1-3, with 7 bases matching TRBD1. Germline CDR1 reads MNHEY; CDR2 reads SVGAGI. CDR3 length: 15 amino acids.

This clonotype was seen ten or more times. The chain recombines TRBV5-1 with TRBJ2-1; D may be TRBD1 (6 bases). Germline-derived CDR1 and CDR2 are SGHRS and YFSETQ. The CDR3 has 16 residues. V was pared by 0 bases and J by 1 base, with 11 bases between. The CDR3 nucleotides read TGCGCCAGCAGCTTGGGGCCAGGGGTTTCCTACAATGAGCAGTTCTTC. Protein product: CASSLGPGVSYNEQFF.

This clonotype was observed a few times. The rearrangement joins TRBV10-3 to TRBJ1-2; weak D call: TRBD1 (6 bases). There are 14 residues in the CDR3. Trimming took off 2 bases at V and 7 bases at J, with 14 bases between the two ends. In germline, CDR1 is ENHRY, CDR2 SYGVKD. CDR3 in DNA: TGTGCCATCAGTGAGAGGGGGGGCGCATTTGGCTACACCTTC. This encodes CAISERGGAFGYTF.

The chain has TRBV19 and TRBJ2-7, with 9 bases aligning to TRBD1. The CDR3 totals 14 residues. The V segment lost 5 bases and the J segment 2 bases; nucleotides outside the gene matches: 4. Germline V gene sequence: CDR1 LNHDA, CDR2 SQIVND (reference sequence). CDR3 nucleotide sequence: TGTGCCAGTAGTCCGGGGACAGGGACCTACGAGCAGTACTTC. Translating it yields CASSPGTGTYEQYF.

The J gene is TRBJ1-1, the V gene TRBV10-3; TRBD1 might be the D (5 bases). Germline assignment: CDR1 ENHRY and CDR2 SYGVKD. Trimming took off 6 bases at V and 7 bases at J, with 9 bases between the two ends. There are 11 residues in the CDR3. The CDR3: CAIRGEVEAFF. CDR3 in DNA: TGTGCCATCAGGGGGGAGGTTGAAGCTTTCTTT.

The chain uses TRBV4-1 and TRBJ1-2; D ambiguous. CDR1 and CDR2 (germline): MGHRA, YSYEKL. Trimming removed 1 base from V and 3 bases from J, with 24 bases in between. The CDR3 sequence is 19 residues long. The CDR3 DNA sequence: TGCGCCAGCAGCCAAGTCCAACTGACTGTCCGCGGGTTTTACTATGGCTACACCTTC. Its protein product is CASSQVQLTVRGFYYGYTF.

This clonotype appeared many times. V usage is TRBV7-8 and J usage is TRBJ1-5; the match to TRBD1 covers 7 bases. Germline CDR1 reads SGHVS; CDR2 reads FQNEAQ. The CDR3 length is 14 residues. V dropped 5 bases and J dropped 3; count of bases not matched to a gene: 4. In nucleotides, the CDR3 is TGTGCCAGCAGCAAGACAGGGACCAATCAGCCCCAGCATTTT. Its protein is CASSKTGTNQPQHF.

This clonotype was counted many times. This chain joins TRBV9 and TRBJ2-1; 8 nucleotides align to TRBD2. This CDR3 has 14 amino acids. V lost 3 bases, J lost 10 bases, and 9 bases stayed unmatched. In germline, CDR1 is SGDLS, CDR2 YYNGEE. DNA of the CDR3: TGTGCCAGCAGCGCCGCCGGGGGGGGCCCCGAGCAGTTCTTC. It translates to CASSAAGGGPEQFF.

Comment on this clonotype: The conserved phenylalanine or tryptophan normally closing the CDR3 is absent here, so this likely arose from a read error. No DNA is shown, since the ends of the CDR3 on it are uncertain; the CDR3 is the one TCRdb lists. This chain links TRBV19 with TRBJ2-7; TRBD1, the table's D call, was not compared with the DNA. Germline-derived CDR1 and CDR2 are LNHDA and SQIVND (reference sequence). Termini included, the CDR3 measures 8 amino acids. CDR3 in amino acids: CASSGGNG.

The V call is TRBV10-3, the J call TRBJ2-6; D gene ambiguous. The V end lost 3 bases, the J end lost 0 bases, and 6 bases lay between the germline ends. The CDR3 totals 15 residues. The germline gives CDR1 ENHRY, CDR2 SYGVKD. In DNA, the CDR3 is TGTGCCATCAGTGAACAGCTCTCTGGGGCCAACGTCCTGACTTTC. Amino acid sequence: CAISEQLSGANVLTF.

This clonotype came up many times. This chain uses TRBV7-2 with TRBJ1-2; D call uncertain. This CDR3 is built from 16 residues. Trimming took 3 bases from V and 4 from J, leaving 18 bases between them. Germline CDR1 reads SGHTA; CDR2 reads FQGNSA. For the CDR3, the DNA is TGTGCCAGCAGCTTTGCCCCCGGGCCAAGAAGCTATGGCTACACCTTC. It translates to CASSFAPGPRSYGYTF.